These T cell receptor beta chains were read from a single sample in a study of early T cells in non-severe SARS-CoV-2 infection. TCRdb called the 5' RACE reads again in MiXCR, with one record for every CDR3 protein. Here the sample spans approximately 69,000 distinct CDR3 sequences, 9.5% to 15% being singletons. Sample: whole blood, taken at baseline. These receptors were taken from an adult who was a healthcare worker with PCR-confirmed SARS-CoV-2 infection or an uninfected control (not recorded which). Each CDR3 is given with its conserved first and last residue. A D gene is named only where the DNA matches it firmly. Size values are once, few and many counts, or a class for expanded clones, and some rows have none.

V gene	clone size	D gene	J gene	CDR3 DNA	CDR3 protein
TRBV28	NA	TRBD2	TRBJ2-7	TGTGCCAGCAGTTTCTCGCGGCGGCTAGCGGGTCGCTCCTACGAGCAGTACTTC	CASSFSRRLAGRSYEQYF
TRBV4-1	NA	TRBD2	TRBJ2-2	TGCGCCAGCAGCCACCTCAGGACTAGCGGGGGAACTATCACCGGGGAGCTGTTTTTT	CASSHLRTSGGTITGELFF
TRBV7-9	many	NA	TRBJ2-3	TGTGCCAGCAGCTCCATACAGGGACGAAGCACAGATACGCAGTATTTT	CASSSIQGRSTDTQYF
TRBV11-2	many	TRBD1	TRBJ1-2	TGTGCCAGCAGCTTAGACAGGGGGCAAGGCTACACCTTC	CASSLDRGQGYTF
TRBV4-1	many	NA	TRBJ2-6	TGCGCCAGCAAAAACAGGGTTGGGGCCAACGTCCTGACTTTC	CASKNRVGANVLTF
TRBV7-6	few	TRBD1	TRBJ2-3	TGTGCCAGCAGCCGGACCGGACAGGGGGTGGCAGATACGCAGTATTTT	CASSRTGQGVADTQYF
TRBV28	few	NA	TRBJ2-7	TGTGCCAGCAGGACAACGGGACTCCCGGCCCACGAGCAGTACTTC	CASRTTGLPAHEQYF
TRBV12-3/TRBV12-4	few	NA	TRBJ2-7	TGTGCCAGCAGGGGGCGGGACACCCCTCTGTACGAGCAGTACTTC	CASRGRDTPLYEQYF
TRBV7-9	few	NA	TRBJ1-1	TGTGCCAGCAGCTTAGTCCTGATGGGGATGGCTGAAGCTTTCTTT	CASSLVLMGMAEAFF
TRBV2	many	TRBD2	TRBJ2-7	TGTGCCAGCGGAGACAGCGGGGGGTACTCCTACGAGCAGTACTTC	CASGDSGGYSYEQYF
TRBV5-1	many	TRBD2	TRBJ2-1	TGCGCCAGCAGCCCCCGACTAGCGGGGACTACCTACAATGAGCAGTTCTTC	CASSPRLAGTTYNEQFF
TRBV10-2	few	NA	TRBJ2-4	TGCGCCAGCTGCGGGGATAAAAACATTCAGTACTTC	CASCGDKNIQYF
TRBV7-2	many	NA	TRBJ1-1	TGTGCCAGCACGGAGGGACCGTACACTGAAGCTTTCTTT	CASTEGPYTEAFF
TRBV27	many	NA	TRBJ1-5	TGTGCCAGCAGTCTCAAGGCTGTTGACAGAAGCAATCAGCCCCAGCATTTT	CASSLKAVDRSNQPQHF
TRBV10-1	few	NA	TRBJ2-5	TGCGCCAGCAGTGAGTCGAGTTCCCTGGGTGGGGAGACCCAGTACTTC	CASSESSSLGGETQYF
TRBV21-1	many	NA	TRBJ1-1	TGTGCCAGCAGCAAAGTGGCGGCAGGGGGTCCGAGCGGGTATTCCACTGAAGCTTTCTTT	CASSKVAAGGPSGYSTEAFF
TRBV5-1	many	TRBD2	TRBJ2-7	TGCGCCAGCAGCTACACTAGCGGGGGTTCCTACGAGCAGTACTTC	CASSYTSGGSYEQYF
TRBV16	few	TRBD2	TRBJ2-1	TGTGCCAGCAGCCTCTATAGCGGGGGCGGGAATGAGCAGTTCTTC	CASSLYSGGGNEQFF
TRBV5-1	NA	NA	TRBJ2-5	TGCGCCAGCAGCCGACAGTTACAAGAGACCCAGTACTTC	CASSRQLQETQYF
TRBV7-6	few	NA	TRBJ1-3	TGTGCCAGCAGCTTAGCGTCGGAGGCCATATATTTT	CASSLASEAIYF
TRBV20-1	NA	TRBD1	TRBJ1-1	TGCAGTGCTACCGGGGGACAGGTGAACACTGAAGCTTTCTTT	CSATGGQVNTEAFF
TRBV11-2	few	TRBD1	TRBJ2-3	TGTGCCAGCAGCCCCATAGGACAGGGGATCACAGATACGCAGTATTTT	CASSPIGQGITDTQYF
TRBV6-6	many	TRBD1	TRBJ1-6	TGTGCCAGCAGCGGGACAGCCTCTAATTCACCCCTCCACTTT	CASSGTASNSPLHF
TRBV5-6	few	TRBD1	TRBJ1-2	TGTGCCAGCAGCTTGGGGACAGGTCAAATTTATCATGGCTACACCTTC	CASSLGTGQIYHGYTF
TRBV29-1	few	TRBD2	TRBJ2-1	TGCAGCGTTGGAAGACTAGCGGAAGTGTACAATGAGCAGTTCTTC	CSVGRLAEVYNEQFF
TRBV20-1	many	NA	TRBJ2-5	TGCAGTGGCAACCGAGGGGTCGGGGGACAAGAGACCCAGTACTTC	CSGNRGVGGQETQYF
TRBV11-2	NA	NA	TRBJ1-5	TGTGCCAGCAGCCTTCAACCCACAGGGCCCCAGCATTTT	CASSLQPTGPQHF
TRBV29-1	NA	TRBD2	TRBJ2-7	TGCAGCGTGTCAAGGGAGGGGTTCGAGCAGTACTTC	CSVSREGFEQYF
TRBV7-6	few	NA	TRBJ1-6	TGTGTCAGCAGCCCCGTTCAGGGAGGCAATTCACCCCTCCACTTT	CVSSPVQGGNSPLHF
TRBV12-3/TRBV12-4	few	NA	TRBJ1-4	TGTGCCAGCAGTTCTGGGGAGCAAGGTGGAAAACTGTTTTTT	CASSSGEQGGKLFF
TRBV6-1	many	TRBD1	TRBJ1-1	TGTGCCAGCAGTGTGGACAGGGGTCCGAACACTGAAGCTTTCTTT	CASSVDRGPNTEAFF
TRBV11-2	NA	NA	TRBJ2-2	TGTGCCAGCAGCGCCGGGGGGAACACCGGGGAGCTGTTTTTT	CASSAGGNTGELFF
TRBV7-9	NA	NA	TRBJ2-2	TGTGCCAGCAGCTTTTCGAGTGGAGCGGGCGGTACCGGGGAGCTGTTTTTT	CASSFSSGAGGTGELFF
TRBV5-4	NA	NA	TRBJ2-3	TGTGCCAGCGCCCCCCGTTCTATGGGAGATACGCAGTATTTT	CASAPRSMGDTQYF
TRBV5-1	many	NA	TRBJ2-7	TGCGCCAGCAGCGTTGGACAGACAGCCGAGCAGTACTTC	CASSVGQTAEQYF
TRBV9	many	NA	TRBJ2-5	TGTGCCAGCAGCGGCCAAGAGACCCAGTACTTC	CASSGQETQYF
TRBV18	few	NA	TRBJ1-2	TGTGCCAGCTCACCAATGGGCCTCGTCTATGGCTACACCTTC	CASSPMGLVYGYTF
TRBV5-5	few	TRBD1	TRBJ1-5	TGTGCCAGCAGCCAATATACGACAGGGAGTCAGCCCCAGCATTTT	CASSQYTTGSQPQHF
TRBV11-2	NA	NA	TRBJ2-7	TGTGCCAGCAGCCTAGGCTTCGCTAGGGACGGCACCTACGAGCAGTACTTC	CASSLGFARDGTYEQYF
TRBV18	many	TRBD1	TRBJ2-1	TGTGCCAGCTCCCCACAAACACGGACAGGGGTTGAGCAGTTCTTC	CASSPQTRTGVEQFF
TRBV29-1	few	NA	TRBJ2-1	TGCAGCGTTGTTATCCGCAATGAGCAGTTCTTC	CSVVIRNEQFF